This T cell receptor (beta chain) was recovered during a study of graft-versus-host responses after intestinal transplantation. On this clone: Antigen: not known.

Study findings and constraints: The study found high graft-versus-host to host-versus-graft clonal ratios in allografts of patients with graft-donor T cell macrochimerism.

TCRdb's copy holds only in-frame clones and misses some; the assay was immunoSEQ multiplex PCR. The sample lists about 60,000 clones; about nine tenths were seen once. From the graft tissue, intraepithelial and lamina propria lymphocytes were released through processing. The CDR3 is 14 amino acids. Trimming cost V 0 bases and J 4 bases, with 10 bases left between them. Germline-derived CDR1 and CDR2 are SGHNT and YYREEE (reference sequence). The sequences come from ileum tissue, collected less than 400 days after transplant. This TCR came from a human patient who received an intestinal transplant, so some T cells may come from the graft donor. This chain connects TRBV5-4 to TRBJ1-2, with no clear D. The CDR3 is CASSLEVGIYGYTF. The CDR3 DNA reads TGTGCCAGCAGCTTGGAGGTGGGGATCTATGGCTACACCTTC.